This T cell receptor (beta chain) was found in a study of beta chain features in type 1 diabetes. Study results and limitations: Researchers report that Type 1 diabetes patients had moderately but significantly shorter TCRB CDR3s across all four CD4+ subsets.

What was sequenced were expressed TCRB transcripts, since all of the isolated RNA had been reverse transcribed. TCRdb keeps only in-frame clones here, not all; method: immunoSEQ multiplex PCR. The table lists some 63,000 clones, around 49% of them singletons. The length of the CDR3 is 19 residues. V dropped 4 bases and J dropped 0; count of bases not matched to a gene: 13. Germline V gene data show CDR1 as MNHNS and CDR2 as SASEGT. With regard to this clone: Its antigen remains unidentified.

Sequenced input: central memory CD4+ T cells from blood. The TCR comes from a man aged 30 to 39 with type 1 diabetes. The V call is TRBV6-1, the J call TRBJ2-7; 12 bases line up with TRBD2. The CDR3 spells CASSVLLAGGVVSSYEQYF. CDR3 DNA sequence: TGTGCCAGCAGTGTCTTACTAGCGGGAGGAGTAGTTAGCTCCTACGAGCAGTACTTC.